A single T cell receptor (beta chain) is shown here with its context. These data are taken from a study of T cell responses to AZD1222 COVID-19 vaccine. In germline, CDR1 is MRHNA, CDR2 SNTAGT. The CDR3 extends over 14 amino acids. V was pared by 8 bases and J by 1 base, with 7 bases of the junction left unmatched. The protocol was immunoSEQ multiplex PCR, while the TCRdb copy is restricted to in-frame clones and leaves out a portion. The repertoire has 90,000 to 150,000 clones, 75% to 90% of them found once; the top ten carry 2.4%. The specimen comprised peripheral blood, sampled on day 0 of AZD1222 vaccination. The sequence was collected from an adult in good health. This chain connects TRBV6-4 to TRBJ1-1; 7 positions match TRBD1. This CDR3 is CASLNRGGNTEAFF. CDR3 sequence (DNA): TGTGCCAGCCTTAACAGGGGTGGGAACACTGAAGCTTTCTTT.